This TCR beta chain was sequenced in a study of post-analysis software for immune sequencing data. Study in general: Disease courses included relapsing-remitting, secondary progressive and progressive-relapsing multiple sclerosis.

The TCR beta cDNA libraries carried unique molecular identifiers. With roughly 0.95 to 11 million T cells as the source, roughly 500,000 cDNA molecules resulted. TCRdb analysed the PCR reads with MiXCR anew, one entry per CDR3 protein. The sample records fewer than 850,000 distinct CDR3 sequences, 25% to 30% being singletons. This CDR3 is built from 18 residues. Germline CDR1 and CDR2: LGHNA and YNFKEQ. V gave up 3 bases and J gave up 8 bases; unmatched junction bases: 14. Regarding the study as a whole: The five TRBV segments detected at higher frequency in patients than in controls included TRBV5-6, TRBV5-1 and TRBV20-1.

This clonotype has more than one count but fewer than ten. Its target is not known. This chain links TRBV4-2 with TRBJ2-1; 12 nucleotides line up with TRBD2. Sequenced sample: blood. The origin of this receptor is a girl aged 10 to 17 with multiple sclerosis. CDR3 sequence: CASSHLRNPSGRAHEQFF. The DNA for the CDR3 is TGTGCCAGCAGCCATCTGAGAAACCCTAGCGGGAGGGCCCATGAGCAGTTCTTC.